This T cell receptor (beta chain) was sequenced in a study of T-cell reconstitution after alpha-beta-depleted transplantation in children. This clonotype was seen ten or more times. Looked up from germline, CDR1 is DFQATT and CDR2 is SNEGSKA (reference sequence). V dropped 0 bases and J dropped 3; count of bases not matched to a gene: 7. This CDR3 is 15 amino acids long. Molecular barcoding with unique molecular identifiers was used for the TCRbeta library. TCRdb fed the PCR reads into MiXCR, producing one record per CDR3 protein. The sample has approximately 240,000 distinct CDR3 sequences, approximately 9.9% seen once.

The clonotype originates from a human donor who donated a stem cell graft to a child with SCID. Here the sequenced sample was PBMCs from the stem cell graft donor, taken from the stem cell graft. The rearrangement links TRBV20-1 to TRBJ1-1, with TRBD1 matching over 7 bases. CDR3 region: CSARDPRDRDTEAFF. The CDR3 DNA is TGCAGTGCTAGAGACCCCCGGGACAGAGACACTGAAGCTTTCTTT.